This TCR beta chain was captured by sequencing in a study of CD8 T cells in ankylosing spondylitis. After removal of 4 bases from V and 7 bases from J, the junction contained 3 bases not matched to a gene. The length of the CDR3 is 13 residues. The germline CDR1 and CDR2 sequences are SEHNR and FQNEAQ (reference sequence). Study-level results: Blood of patients with ankylosing spondylitis appeared to be characterized by a TCR beta motif of eight highly homologous variants.

Of note for this clonotype: Its antigen is unidentified.

A single record per CDR3 protein comes from TCRdb applying MiXCR to the 5' RACE reads. The sample carries approximately 210,000 distinct CDR3 sequences, more than 10% recorded once. The sequence derives from a male donor with ankylosing spondylitis or in good health (not recorded which). Sequenced input: blood, either unsorted or a sorted T cell fraction (not recorded which). This rearrangement joins TRBV7-9 to TRBJ2-1; 8 nucleotides align to TRBD1. CDR3 nucleotides: TGTGCCAGCAGCTATACAGGGGGTAATGAGCAGTTCTTC. It codes for CASSYTGGNEQFF.